This T cell receptor (beta chain) was documented in a study of T cell repertoires in cytomegalovirus infection. Whole-study context: HLA-C-restricted CMV epitopes, recently identified, and well-studied HLA-B-restricted ones were used by the study. Matching HLA type and CMV infection were both indicated by public TCR beta signatures.

MiXCR, run by TCRdb on the reads, gives a single entry per CDR3 protein. The repertoire holds under 450,000 distinct CDR3 sequences, with roughly 34% as singletons. Findings of the study overall: What dominated the ex vivo response were HLA-C-restricted CMV-specific TCR beta clonotypes. The study identified carriers of CMV plus the relevant HLA from cumulative public TCR beta family frequency.

J gave up 0 bases and V 1 base, and 5 bases lay outside the gene matches. The CDR3 sequence is 16 residues long. Germline CDR1 reads DFQATT; CDR2 reads SNEGSKA (reference sequence). Details on this clonotype: Its antigen is not known.

This rearrangement joins TRBV20-1 to TRBJ1-3; TRBD1 matches at 8 bases. This sequence originates from a human donor in good health (CMV status not recorded). Some clones in this sample may be carry-over from other donors' samples. The specimen comprised cultured PBMCs, sampled from culture after CMV antigen stimulation. Here the CDR3 DNA reads TGCAGTGCTAGAGCCAGGGGGCTCCCCTCTGGAAACACCATATATTTT. As protein: CSARARGLPSGNTIYF.